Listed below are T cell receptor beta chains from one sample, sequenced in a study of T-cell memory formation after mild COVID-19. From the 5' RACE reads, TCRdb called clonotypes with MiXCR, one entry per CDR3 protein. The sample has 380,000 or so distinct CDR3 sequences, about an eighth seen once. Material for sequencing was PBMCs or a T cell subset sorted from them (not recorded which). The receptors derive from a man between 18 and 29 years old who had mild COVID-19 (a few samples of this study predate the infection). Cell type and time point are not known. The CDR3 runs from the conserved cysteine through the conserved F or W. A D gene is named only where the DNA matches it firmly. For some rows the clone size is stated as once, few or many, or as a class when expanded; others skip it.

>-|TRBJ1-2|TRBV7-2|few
CASSLAHGYYGYTF
TGTGCCAGCAGCTTAGCGCACGGGTACTATGGCTACACCTTC
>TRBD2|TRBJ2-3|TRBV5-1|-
CASTRGDPATPQYF
TGCGCCAGCACCCGGGGGGACCCGGCCACCCCGCAGTATTTT
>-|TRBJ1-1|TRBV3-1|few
CASSQETREAFF
TGTGCCAGCAGCCAGGAGACAAGAGAAGCTTTCTTT
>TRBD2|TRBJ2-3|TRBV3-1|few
CASSPPGRGAGDTQYF
TGTGCCAGCAGCCCCCCTGGGCGGGGGGCCGGGGATACGCAGTATTTT
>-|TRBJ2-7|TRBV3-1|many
CASSQGNREQYF
TGTGCCAGCAGCCAAGGGAACCGCGAGCAGTACTTC
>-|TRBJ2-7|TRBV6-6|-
CASSILGPYEQYF
TGTGCCAGCAGTATCCTTGGTCCCTACGAGCAGTACTTC
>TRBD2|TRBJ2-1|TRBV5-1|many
CASSLGLAGGSYNEQFF
TGCGCCAGCAGCTTGGGACTTGCGGGGGGCTCCTACAATGAGCAGTTCTTC
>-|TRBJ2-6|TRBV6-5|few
CASSYSVGSGGANVLTF
TGTGCCAGCAGTTACTCAGTGGGCTCGGGGGGGGCCAACGTCCTGACTTTC
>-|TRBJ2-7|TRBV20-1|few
CSASGVGRSYEQYF
TGCAGTGCTAGTGGAGTCGGACGATCCTACGAGCAGTACTTC
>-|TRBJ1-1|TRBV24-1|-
CASRWTEAFF
TGTGCCTCCCGGTGGACTGAAGCTTTCTTT
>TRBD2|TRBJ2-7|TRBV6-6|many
CAIRAGAYEQYF
TGTGCCATAAGGGCGGGGGCCTACGAGCAGTACTTC
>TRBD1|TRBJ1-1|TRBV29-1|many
CSVGQGPSMNTEAFF
TGCAGCGTGGGACAGGGGCCTAGCATGAACACTGAAGCTTTCTTT
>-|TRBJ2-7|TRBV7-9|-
CASSFGEAYEQYF
TGTGCCAGCAGCTTTGGGGAAGCCTACGAGCAGTACTTC
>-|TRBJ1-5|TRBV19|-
CASSMLSGGFNQPQHF
TGTGCCAGTAGTATGTTATCGGGGGGCTTTAATCAGCCCCAGCATTTT
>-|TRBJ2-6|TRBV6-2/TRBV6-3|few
CAGGSSGANVLTF
TGTGCCGGGGGGAGCTCTGGGGCCAACGTCCTGACTTTC
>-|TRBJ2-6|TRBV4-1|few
CASSQQGLIPGAGANVLTF
TGCGCCAGCAGCCAACAAGGCCTAATCCCAGGCGCTGGGGCCAACGTCCTGACTTTC
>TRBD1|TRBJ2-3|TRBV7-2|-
CASSLGGQDSDTQYF
TGTGCCAGCAGCTTAGGGGGACAGGACTCAGATACGCAGTATTTT
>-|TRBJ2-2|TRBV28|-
CASSLVGTPTLTGELFF
TGTGCCAGCAGTTTGGTCGGGACTCCCACTTTGACCGGGGAGCTGTTTTTT
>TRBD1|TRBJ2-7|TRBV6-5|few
CASSYTGTAYEQYF
TGTGCCAGCAGTTACACAGGGACAGCCTACGAGCAGTACTTC
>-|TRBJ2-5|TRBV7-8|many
CASSLMSGGGETQYF
TGTGCCAGCAGCTTAATGTCAGGCGGAGGAGAGACCCAGTACTTC
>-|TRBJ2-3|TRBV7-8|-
CASSLVRVELSTDTQYF
TGTGCCAGCAGCTTAGTCCGGGTGGAACTAAGCACAGATACGCAGTATTTT
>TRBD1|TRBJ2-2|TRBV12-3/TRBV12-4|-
CASSRKGQRNTGELFF
TGTGCCAGCAGTCGCAAGGGACAGAGAAACACCGGGGAGCTGTTTTTT
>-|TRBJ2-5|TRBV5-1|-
CASSRSGQETQYF
TGCGCCAGCAGTAGAAGCGGCCAAGAGACCCAGTACTTC
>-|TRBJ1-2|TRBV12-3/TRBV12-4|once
CARPRPRGYTF
TGTGCCAGGCCCAGGCCTCGAGGCTACACCTTC
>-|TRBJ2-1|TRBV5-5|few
CASSPQTDKFF
TGTGCCAGCAGCCCTCAGACGGACAAGTTCTTC
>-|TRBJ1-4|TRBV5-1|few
CASIARGGTNEKLFF
TGCGCCAGCATCGCCAGGGGAGGGACTAATGAAAAACTGTTTTTT
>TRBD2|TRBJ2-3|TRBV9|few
CASSVDSGGTNTQYF
TGTGCCAGCAGCGTAGATTCGGGGGGTACTAATACGCAGTATTTT
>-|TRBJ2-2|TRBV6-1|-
CASSAYSGTGELFF
TGTGCCAGCAGTGCCTATTCGGGCACCGGGGAGCTGTTTTTT
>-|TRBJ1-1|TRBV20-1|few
CSASPLVREAFF
TGCAGTGCTAGTCCTTTGGTCAGGGAAGCTTTCTTT
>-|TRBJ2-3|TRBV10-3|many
CAISESGRGRTDTQYF
TGTGCCATCAGTGAGTCTGGGAGGGGGAGAACAGATACGCAGTATTTT
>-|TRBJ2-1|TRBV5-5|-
CASSLVKVFYNEQFF
TGTGCCAGCAGCTTGGTGAAGGTCTTCTACAATGAGCAGTTCTTC
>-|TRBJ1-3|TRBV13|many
CASSSGGSSGNTIYF
TGTGCCAGCAGCTCGGGGGGGAGCTCTGGAAACACCATATATTTT
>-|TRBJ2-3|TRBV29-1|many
CSVEGDSYSTDTQYF
TGCAGCGTTGAGGGAGACAGTTATAGCACAGATACGCAGTATTTT
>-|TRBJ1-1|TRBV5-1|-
CASGAGTNTEAFF
TGCGCCAGCGGGGCGGGGACGAACACTGAAGCTTTCTTT
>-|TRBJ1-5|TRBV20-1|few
CSARVRGLGSAQHF
TGCAGTGCTAGAGTAAGGGGCCTAGGATCGGCCCAGCATTTT
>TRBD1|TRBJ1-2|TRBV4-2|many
CASSHELRLDRGPPYGYTF
TGTGCCAGCAGCCATGAACTAAGACTCGACAGGGGGCCGCCCTATGGCTACACCTTC
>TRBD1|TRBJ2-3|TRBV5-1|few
CASSLLPGQSSTDTQYF
TGCGCCAGCAGCCTCCTCCCGGGACAGAGTAGCACAGATACGCAGTATTTT
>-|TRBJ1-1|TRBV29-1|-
CSVPIYWGRTEAFF
TGCAGCGTTCCCATATACTGGGGGCGGACTGAAGCTTTCTTT
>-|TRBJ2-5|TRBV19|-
CASSIGRRQETQYF
TGTGCCAGTAGTATTGGCAGACGCCAAGAGACCCAGTACTTC
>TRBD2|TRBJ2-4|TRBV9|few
CASSATGDRLAGIENIQYF
TGTGCCAGCAGCGCAACAGGGGACCGACTAGCGGGGATTGAAAACATTCAGTACTTC
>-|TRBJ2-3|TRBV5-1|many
CASSLGQTPSGDTQYF
TGCGCCAGCAGCTTGGGACAAACGCCCTCGGGCGATACGCAGTATTTT
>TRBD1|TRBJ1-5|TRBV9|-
CGNGDRQPQHF
TGTGGGAACGGGGACAGACAGCCCCAGCATTTT
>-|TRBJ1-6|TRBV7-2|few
CASSFRDGSPLHF
TGTGCCAGCAGCTTCAGGGATGGTTCACCCCTCCACTTT
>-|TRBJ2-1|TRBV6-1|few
CASSETASSYNEQFF
TGTGCCAGCAGTGAAACGGCTAGCTCCTACAATGAGCAGTTCTTC
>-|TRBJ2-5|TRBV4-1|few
CASGPAAQYF
TGCGCCAGCGGGCCCGCGGCCCAGTACTTC
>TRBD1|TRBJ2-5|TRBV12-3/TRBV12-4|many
CASSPEDREQETQYF
TGTGCCAGCAGTCCCGAGGACAGGGAACAAGAGACCCAGTACTTC
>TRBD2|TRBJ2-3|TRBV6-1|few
CASSETLAGDTQYF
TGTGCCAGCAGTGAAACACTAGCGGGGGATACGCAGTATTTT
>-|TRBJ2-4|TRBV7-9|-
CASSHGPKVAKNIQYF
TGTGCCAGCAGCCATGGACCGAAGGTAGCCAAAAACATTCAGTACTTC
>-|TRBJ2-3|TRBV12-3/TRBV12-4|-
CASGRGADTQYF
TGTGCCAGCGGTCGGGGGGCCGATACGCAGTATTTT
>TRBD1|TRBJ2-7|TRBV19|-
CASRTGGFYEQYF
TGTGCCAGTAGGACAGGGGGCTTCTACGAGCAGTACTTC
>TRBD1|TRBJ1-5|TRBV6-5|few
CASSSHRDRGRQPQHF
TGTGCCAGCAGTTCCCACCGGGACAGGGGCAGACAGCCCCAGCATTTT
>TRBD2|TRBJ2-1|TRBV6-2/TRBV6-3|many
CASSLLAGGYYNEQFF
TGTGCCAGCAGTCTTCTTGCGGGGGGCTACTACAATGAGCAGTTCTTC
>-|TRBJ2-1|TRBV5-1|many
CASSPLGGNEQFF
TGCGCCAGCAGCCCCTTGGGCGGAAATGAGCAGTTCTTC
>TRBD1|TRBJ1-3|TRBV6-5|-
CASSYSGDSSGNTIYF
TGTGCCAGCAGTTACTCGGGGGACAGCTCTGGAAACACCATATATTTT